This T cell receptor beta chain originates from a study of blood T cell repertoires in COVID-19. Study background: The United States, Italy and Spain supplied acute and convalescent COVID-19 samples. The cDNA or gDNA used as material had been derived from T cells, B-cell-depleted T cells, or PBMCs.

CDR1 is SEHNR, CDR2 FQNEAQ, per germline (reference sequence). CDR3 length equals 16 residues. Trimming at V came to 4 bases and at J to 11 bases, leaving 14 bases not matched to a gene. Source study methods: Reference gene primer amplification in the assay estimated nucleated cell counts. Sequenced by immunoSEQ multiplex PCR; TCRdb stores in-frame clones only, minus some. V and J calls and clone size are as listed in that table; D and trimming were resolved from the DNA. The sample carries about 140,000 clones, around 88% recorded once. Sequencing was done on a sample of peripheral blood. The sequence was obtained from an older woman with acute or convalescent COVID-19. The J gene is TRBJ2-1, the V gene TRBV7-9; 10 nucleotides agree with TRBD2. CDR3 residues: CASSSLLAGANLKQFF. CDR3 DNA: TGTGCCAGCAGCTCACTTCTAGCGGGGGCGAACCTCAAGCAGTTCTTC.